In this sample, the clone carrying this T cell receptor (beta chain) turned up a few times. Random hexamers were used to reverse transcribe roughly 0.5 to 1 ug of RNA. TCRdb re-derived calls from the immunoSEQ multiplex PCR reads in MiXCR, one entry per CDR3 protein. The table includes a few hundred thousand distinct CDR3 sequences, more than 75% detected once. Trimming shortened V by 1 base and J by 5 bases, and 20 bases separated the two germline ends. The length of the CDR3 is 17 residues. Germline-derived CDR1 and CDR2 are SGHVS and FQNEAQ. This entry comes from a study of CD8 T cells in Susac syndrome. In the multiple sclerosis control group, patients were treatment-naive and had stable or active relapsing-remitting disease. It was negative isolation that provided the CD8+ and CD4+ T cells, whereas TEMRA cells were enriched by FACS.

The sequence derives from a human donor with multiple sclerosis. The chain uses TRBV7-8 and TRBJ2-5; D may be TRBD1 (5 bases). Sequenced input: CD8+ T cells from PBMCs. CDR3 DNA sequence: TGTGCCAGCAGCTTAGGAACCGACAGCCGAAGGATGGAGACCCAGTACTTC. Amino acids: CASSLGTDSRRMETQYF.